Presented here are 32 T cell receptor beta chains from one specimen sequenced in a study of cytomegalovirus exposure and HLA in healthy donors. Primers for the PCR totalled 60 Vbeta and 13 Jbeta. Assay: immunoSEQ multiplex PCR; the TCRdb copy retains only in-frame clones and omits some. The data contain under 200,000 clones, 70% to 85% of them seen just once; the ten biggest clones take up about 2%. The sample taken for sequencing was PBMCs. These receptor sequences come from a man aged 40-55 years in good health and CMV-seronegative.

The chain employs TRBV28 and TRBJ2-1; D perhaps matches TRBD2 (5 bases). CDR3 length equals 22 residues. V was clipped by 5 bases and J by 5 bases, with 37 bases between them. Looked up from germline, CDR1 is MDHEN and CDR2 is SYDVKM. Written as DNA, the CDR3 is TGTGCCAGCAGTCGAGACCTTCTCCCGGGATCCGATTCTGTCATTACTGACAATGAGCAGTTCTTC. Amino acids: CASSRDLLPGSDSVITDNEQFF.

This chain's CDR3 is CATRGQSKGSPLHF. CDR3 bases: TGTGCCACCCGGGGACAATCGAAGGGTTCACCCCTCCACTTT. The chain uses TRBV25-1 and TRBJ1-6, with D perhaps TRBD1 (6 bases). CDR3 size: 14 residues. Trimming took 10 bases from V and 9 from J, leaving 19 bases between them. CDR1 and CDR2 (germline): MGHDK, SYGVNS. The whole variable domain, filled in from reference TRBV25-1 and TRBJ1-6, reads EADIYQTPRYLVIGTGKKITLECSQTMGHDKMYWYQQDPGMELHLIHYSYGVNSTEKGDLSSESTVSRIRTEHFPLTLESARPSHTSQYLCATRGQSKGSPLHFGNGTRLTVT.

The CDR3 loop is CASSQGTREEQYF. CDR3 DNA: TGTGCCAGCAGCCAAGGGACTAGGGAGGAGCAGTACTTC. The J gene is TRBJ2-7, the V gene TRBV4-2; 7 nucleotides align to TRBD2. V was clipped by 1 base and J by 7 bases; unmatched bases: 4. The CDR3 totals 13 residues. The germline V gene encodes CDR1 LGHNA and CDR2 YNFKEQ.

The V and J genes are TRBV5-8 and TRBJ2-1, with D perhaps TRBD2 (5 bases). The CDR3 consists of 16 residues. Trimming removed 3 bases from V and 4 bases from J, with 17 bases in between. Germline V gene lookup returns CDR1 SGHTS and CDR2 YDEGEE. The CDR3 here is CASSSIRRAFYNEQFF. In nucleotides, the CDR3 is TGTGCCAGCAGCTCAATCCGGCGGGCCTTTTACAATGAGCAGTTCTTC.

This chain's CDR3 is CASSPGQGPYEQYF. The DNA of the CDR3 is TGTGCCAGCAGCCCGGGACAGGGCCCCTACGAGCAGTACTTC. The V and J genes are TRBV7-8 and TRBJ2-7; 9 nucleotides match TRBD1. This CDR3 comprises 14 residues. V trimming: 5 bases; J trimming: 2 bases; junction bases outside the gene matches: 4. Germline V gives CDR1 SGHVS, CDR2 FQNEAQ.

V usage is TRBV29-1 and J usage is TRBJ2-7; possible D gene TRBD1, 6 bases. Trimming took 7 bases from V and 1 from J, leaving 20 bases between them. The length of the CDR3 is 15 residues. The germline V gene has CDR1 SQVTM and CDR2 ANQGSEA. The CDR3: CSDLSRDTFSYEQYF. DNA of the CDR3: TGCAGCGACCTTTCCCGGGACACCTTTTCCTACGAGCAGTACTTC.

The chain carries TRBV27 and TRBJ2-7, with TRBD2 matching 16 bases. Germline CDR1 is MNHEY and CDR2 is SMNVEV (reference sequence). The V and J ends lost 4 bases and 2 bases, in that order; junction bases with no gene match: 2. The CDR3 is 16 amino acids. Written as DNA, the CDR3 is TGTGCCAGCAGTTCAGGGACTAGCGGGAGGGCCTACGAGCAGTACTTC. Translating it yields CASSSGTSGRAYEQYF.

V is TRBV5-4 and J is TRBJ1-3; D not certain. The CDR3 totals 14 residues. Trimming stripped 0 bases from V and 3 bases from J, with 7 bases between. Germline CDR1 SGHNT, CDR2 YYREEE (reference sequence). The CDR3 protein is CASSLDGLGNTIYF. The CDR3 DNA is TGTGCCAGCAGCTTGGACGGACTTGGAAACACCATATATTTT. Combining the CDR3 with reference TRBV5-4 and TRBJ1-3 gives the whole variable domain ETGVTQSPTHLIKTRGQQVTLRCSSQSGHNTVSWYQQALGQGPQFIFQYYREEENGRGNFPPRFSGLQFPNYSSELNVNALELDDSALYLCASSLDGLGNTIYFGEGSWLTVV.

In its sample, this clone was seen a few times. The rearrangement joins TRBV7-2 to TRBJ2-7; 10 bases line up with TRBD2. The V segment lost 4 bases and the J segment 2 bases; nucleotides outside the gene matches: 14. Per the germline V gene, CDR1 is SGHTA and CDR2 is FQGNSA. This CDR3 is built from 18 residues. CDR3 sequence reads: CASSSRASGSRFAYEQYF. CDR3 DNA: TGTGCCAGCAGCTCGCGGGCTAGCGGGAGTCGGTTTGCCTACGAGCAGTACTTC.

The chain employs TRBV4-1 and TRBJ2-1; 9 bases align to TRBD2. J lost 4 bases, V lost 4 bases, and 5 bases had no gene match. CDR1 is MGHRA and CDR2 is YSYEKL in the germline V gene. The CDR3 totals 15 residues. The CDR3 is CASSPPTSGYNEQFF. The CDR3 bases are TGCGCCAGCAGCCCCCCGACTAGCGGTTACAATGAGCAGTTCTTC.

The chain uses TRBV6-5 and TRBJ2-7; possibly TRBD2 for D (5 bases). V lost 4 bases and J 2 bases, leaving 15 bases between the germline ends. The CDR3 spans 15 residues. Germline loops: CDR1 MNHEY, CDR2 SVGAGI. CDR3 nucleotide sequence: TGTGCCAGCAGTTCCCCAGGAGCGGCTCCCTACGAGCAGTACTTC. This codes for CASSSPGAAPYEQYF.

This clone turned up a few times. The CDR3 loop is CASSTGKDQPQHF. The CDR3 DNA follows: TGTGCCAGTAGTACCGGGAAAGATCAGCCCCAGCATTTT. The V call is TRBV19, the J call TRBJ1-5; D gene uncertain. Trimming removed 4 bases from V and 5 bases from J, with 9 bases in between. The CDR3 has 13 residues. Germline V gene data show CDR1 as LNHDA and CDR2 as SQIVND (reference sequence).

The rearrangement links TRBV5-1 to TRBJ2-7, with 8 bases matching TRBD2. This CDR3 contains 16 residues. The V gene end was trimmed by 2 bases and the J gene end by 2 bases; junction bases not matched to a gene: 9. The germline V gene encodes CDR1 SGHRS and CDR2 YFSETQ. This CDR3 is CASSLSRTSWTYEQYF. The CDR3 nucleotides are TGCGCCAGCAGCTTATCTCGGACTAGCTGGACCTACGAGCAGTACTTC.

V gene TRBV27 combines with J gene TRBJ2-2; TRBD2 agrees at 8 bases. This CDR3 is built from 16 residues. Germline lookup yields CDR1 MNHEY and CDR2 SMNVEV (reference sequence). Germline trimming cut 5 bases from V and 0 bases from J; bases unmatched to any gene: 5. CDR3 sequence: CASSHNSGANTGELFF. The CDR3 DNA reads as TGTGCCAGCAGTCACAATAGCGGGGCGAACACCGGGGAGCTGTTTTTT.

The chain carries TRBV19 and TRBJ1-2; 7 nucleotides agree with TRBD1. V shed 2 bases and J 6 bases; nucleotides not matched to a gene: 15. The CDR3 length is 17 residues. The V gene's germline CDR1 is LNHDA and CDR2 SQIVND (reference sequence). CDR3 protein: CASSIYPRDSQRDGYTF. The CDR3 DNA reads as TGTGCCAGTAGTATATATCCCCGGGACAGCCAGCGAGATGGCTACACCTTC. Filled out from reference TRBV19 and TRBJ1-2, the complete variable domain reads DGGITQSPKYLFRKEGQNVTLSCEQNLNHDAMYWYRQDPGQGLRLIYYSQIVNDFQKGDIAEGYSVSREKKESFPLTVTSAQKNPTAFYLCASSIYPRDSQRDGYTFGSGTRLTVV.

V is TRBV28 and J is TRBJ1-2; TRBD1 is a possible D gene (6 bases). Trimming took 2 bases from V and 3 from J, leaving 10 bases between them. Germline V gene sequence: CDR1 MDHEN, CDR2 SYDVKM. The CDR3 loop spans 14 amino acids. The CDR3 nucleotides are TGTGCCAGCAGTTTAGACAGGTTCGACTATGGCTACACCTTC. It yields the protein CASSLDRFDYGYTF.

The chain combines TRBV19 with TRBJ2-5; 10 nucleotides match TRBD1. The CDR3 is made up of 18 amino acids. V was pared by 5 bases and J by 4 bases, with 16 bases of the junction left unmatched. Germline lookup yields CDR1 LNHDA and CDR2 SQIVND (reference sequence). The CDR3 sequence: CASSSKGQGSVVGETQYF. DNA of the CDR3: TGTGCCAGTAGTTCAAAGGGACAGGGGTCGGTCGTCGGAGAGACCCAGTACTTC. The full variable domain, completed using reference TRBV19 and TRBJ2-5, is DGGITQSPKYLFRKEGQNVTLSCEQNLNHDAMYWYRQDPGQGLRLIYYSQIVNDFQKGDIAEGYSVSREKKESFPLTVTSAQKNPTAFYLCASSSKGQGSVVGETQYFGPGTRLLVL.

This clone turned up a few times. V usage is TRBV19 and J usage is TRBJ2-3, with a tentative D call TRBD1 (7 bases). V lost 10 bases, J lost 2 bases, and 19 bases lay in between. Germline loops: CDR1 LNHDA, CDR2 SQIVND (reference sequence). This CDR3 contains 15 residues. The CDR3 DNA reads TGTGCCACCGCCCCAGGGGGACTTAACACAGATACGCAGTATTTT. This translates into CATAPGGLNTDTQYF.

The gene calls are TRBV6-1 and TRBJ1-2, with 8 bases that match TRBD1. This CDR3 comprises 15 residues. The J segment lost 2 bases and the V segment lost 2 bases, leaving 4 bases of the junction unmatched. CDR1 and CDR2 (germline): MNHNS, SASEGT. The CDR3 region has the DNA TGTGCCAGCAGTGAACTACAGGGGGGAAACTATGGCTACACCTTC. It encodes CASSELQGGNYGYTF.

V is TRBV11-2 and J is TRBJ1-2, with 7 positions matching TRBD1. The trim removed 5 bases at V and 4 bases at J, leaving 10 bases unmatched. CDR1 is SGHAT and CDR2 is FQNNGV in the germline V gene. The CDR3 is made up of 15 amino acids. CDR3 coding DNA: TGTGCCAGCAGCCCCCACGAGGGGACAGTCTATGGCTACACCTTC. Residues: CASSPHEGTVYGYTF.

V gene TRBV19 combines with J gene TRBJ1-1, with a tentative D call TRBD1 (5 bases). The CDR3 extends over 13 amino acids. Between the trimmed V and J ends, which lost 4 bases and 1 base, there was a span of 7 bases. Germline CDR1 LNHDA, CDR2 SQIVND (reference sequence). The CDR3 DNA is TGTGCCAGTAGTAGTACAGGGAACACTGAAGCTTTCTTT. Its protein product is CASSSTGNTEAFF.

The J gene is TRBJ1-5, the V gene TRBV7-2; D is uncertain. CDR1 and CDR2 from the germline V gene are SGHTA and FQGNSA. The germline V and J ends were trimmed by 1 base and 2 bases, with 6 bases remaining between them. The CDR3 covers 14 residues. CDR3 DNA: TGTGCCAGCAGCTTAGTCCAGGGCAATCAGCCCCAGCATTTT. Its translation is CASSLVQGNQPQHF.

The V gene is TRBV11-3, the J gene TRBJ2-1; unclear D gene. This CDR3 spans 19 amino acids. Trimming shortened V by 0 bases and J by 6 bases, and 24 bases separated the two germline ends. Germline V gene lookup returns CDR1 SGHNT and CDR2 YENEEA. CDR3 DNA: TGTGCCAGCAGCTTAGAAGACCCCCCGGCTAGAGGAGATATCAATGAGCAGTTCTTC. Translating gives CASSLEDPPARGDINEQFF.

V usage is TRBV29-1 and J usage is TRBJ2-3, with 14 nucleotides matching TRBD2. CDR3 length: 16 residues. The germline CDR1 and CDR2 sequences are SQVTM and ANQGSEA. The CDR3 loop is CSVGTSGSRRTDTQYF. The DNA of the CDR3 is TGCAGTGTGGGGACTAGCGGGAGTCGGAGAACAGATACGCAGTATTTT.

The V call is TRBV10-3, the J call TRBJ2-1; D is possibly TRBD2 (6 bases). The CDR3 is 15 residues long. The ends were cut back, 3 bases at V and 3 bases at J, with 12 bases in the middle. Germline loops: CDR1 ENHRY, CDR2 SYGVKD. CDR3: CAISERLRDYNEQFF. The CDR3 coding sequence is TGTGCCATCAGTGAACGGCTGCGGGACTACAATGAGCAGTTCTTC.

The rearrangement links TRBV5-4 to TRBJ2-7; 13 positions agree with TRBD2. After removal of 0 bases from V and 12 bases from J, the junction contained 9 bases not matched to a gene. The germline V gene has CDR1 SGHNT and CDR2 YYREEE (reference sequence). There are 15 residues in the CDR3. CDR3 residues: CASSLGGTSGMAPYF. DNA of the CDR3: TGTGCCAGCAGCTTGGGGGGGACTAGCGGGATGGCTCCGTACTTC.

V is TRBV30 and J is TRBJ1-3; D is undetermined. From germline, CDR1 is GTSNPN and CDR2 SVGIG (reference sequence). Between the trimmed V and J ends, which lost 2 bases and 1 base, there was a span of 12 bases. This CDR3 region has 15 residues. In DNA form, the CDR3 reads TGTGCCTGGAGTAAACGCCGACTGTCTGGAAACACCATATATTTT. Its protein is CAWSKRRLSGNTIYF.

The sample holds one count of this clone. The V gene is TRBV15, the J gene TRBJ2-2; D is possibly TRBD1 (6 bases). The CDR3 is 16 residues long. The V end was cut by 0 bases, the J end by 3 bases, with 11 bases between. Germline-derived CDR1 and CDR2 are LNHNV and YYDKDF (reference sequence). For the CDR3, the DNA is TGTGCCACCAGCAGAGATCAGGGGTTGGACACCGGGGAGCTGTTTTTT. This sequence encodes CATSRDQGLDTGELFF.

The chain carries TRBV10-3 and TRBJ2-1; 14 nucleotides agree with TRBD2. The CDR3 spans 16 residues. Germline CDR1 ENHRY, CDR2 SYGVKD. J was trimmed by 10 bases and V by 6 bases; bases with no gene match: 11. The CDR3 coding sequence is TGTGCCATCAGACCCACCGGGACTAGCGGGAGTAGGGAGCAGTTCTTC. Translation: CAIRPTGTSGSREQFF.

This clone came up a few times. CDR3 sequence reads: CASSRSGRASYEQYF. In nucleotides, the CDR3 is TGCGCCAGCAGTCGCAGCGGGAGGGCCTCTTACGAGCAGTACTTC. The chain employs TRBV5-1 and TRBJ2-7; 10 bases are a match to TRBD2. The length of the CDR3 is 15 residues. Germline V gene lookup returns CDR1 SGHRS and CDR2 YFSETQ. Trimming removed 5 bases from V and 4 bases from J; junction bases left unmatched: 9.

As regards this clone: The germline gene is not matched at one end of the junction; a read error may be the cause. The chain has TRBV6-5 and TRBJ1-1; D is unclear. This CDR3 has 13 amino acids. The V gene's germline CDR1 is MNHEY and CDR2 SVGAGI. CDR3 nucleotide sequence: TGTGCCAGCACCATGGTCACCGAGACTGAGGCTTTCTTT. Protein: CASTMVTETEAFF.

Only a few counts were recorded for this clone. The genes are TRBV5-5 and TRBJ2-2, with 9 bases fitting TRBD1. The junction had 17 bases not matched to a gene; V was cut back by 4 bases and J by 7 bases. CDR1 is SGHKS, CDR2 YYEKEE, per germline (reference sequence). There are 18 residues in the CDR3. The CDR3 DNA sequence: TGTGCCAGCAGCCGATTATTCCGGGACAGGGTATTAAGCGGGGAGCTGTTTTTT. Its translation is CASSRLFRDRVLSGELFF.